One sample yielded the 2 T cell receptor beta chains listed below, sequenced in a study of cytomegalovirus exposure and HLA in healthy donors. Researchers ran the PCR with 60 Vbeta and 13 Jbeta primers. TCRdb's copy holds only in-frame clones and misses some; the assay was immunoSEQ multiplex PCR. The sample includes about 100,000 clones, 74% of them seen just once. The sequenced material came from PBMCs. The receptors originated from a man aged 50-60 years in good health and CMV-seropositive.

This rearrangement joins TRBV5-1 to TRBJ2-1; the match to TRBD2 covers 15 bases. Trimming cost V 0 bases and J 9 bases; bases outside gene matches: 4. The CDR3 sequence is 16 residues long. Germline values: CDR1 SGHRS, CDR2 YFSETQ. The CDR3 coding sequence is TGCGCCAGCAGCTTGGGGACTAGCGGGAGGGAGGGTGAGCAGTTCTTC. The encoded protein is CASSLGTSGREGEQFF.

The rearrangement links TRBV4-1 to TRBJ2-5, with D possibly being TRBD2 (5 bases). V dropped 3 bases and J dropped 4 bases, with 15 bases sitting between them. The CDR3 covers 15 residues. The germline V gene encodes CDR1 MGHRA and CDR2 YSYEKL. CDR3 sequence reads: CASSHFGLSAETQYF. The CDR3 coding sequence is TGCGCCAGCAGCCATTTTGGGCTTAGCGCAGAGACCCAGTACTTC.